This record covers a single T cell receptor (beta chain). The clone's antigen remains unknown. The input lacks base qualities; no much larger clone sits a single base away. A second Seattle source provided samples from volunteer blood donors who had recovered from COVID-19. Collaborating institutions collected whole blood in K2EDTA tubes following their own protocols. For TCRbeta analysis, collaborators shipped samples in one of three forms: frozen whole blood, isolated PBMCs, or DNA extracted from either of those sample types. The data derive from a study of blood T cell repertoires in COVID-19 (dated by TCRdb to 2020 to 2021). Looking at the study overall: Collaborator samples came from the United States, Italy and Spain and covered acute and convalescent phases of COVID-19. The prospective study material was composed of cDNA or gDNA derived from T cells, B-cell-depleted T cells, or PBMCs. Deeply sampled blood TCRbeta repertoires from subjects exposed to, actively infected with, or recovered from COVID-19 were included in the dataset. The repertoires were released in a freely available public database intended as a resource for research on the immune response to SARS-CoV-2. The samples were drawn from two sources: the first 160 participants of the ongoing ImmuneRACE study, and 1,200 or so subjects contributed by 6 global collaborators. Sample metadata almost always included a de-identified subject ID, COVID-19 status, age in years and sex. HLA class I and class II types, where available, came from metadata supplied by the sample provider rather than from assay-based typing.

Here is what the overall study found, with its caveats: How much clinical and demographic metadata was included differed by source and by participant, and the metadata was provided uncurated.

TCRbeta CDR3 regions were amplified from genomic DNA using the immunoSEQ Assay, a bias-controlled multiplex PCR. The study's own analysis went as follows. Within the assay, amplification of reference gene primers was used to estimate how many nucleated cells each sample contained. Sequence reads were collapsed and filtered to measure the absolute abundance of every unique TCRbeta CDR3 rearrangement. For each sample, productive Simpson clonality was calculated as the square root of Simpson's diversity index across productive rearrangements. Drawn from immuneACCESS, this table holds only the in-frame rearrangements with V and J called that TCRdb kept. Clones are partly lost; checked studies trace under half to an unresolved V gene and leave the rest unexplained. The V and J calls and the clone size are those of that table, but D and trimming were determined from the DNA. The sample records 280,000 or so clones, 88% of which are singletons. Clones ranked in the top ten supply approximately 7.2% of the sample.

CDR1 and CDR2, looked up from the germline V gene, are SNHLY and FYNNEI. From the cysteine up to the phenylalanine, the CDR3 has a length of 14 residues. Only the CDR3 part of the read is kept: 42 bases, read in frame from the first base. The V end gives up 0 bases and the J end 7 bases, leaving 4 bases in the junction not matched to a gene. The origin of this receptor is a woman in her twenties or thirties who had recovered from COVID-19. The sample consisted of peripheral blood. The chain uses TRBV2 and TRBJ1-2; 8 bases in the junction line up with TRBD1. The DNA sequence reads TGTGCCAGCAGTGAAGCCTGGACAGGGCTTGGCTACACCTTC. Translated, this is CASSEAWTGLGYTF. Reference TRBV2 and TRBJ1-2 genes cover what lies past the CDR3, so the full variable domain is EPEVTQTPSHQVTQMGQEVILRCVPISNHLYFYWYRQILGQKVEFLVSFYNNEISEKSEIFDDQFSVERPDGSNFTLKIRSTKLEDSAMYFCASSEAWTGLGYTFGSGTRLTVV.